This T cell receptor (beta chain) came from a study of cytomegalovirus exposure and HLA in healthy donors. Study at large: Counted in an early data release were about 85 million unique TCRs from HLA-typed donors. Out of several hundred genotyped donors, around 80% belonged to the Caucasian-associated ancestry cluster. Whole-study results and caveats: Across donors, most TCRs were seen rarely, yet some public ones were widespread.

This CDR3 is 14 amino acids long. CDR1 is KGHSH, CDR2 LQKENI, per germline. The primer mix had 60 Vbeta and 13 Jbeta primers. TCRdb's table, derived via immunoSEQ multiplex PCR, lists solely in-frame clones and lacks some. The table includes around 120,000 clones, 65% detected once. Comments on this clone: The antigen remains undetermined. A junction boundary mismatches the germline segment, possibly from a read error.

The sequenced sample was PBMCs. The sequence was obtained from a man aged 25-40 years in good health and CMV-seropositive. This chain uses TRBV18 with TRBJ1-1; 10 bases are a match to TRBD1. CDR3 residues: CASSPGTGASEASF. The CDR3 DNA is TGTGCCAGCTCACCTGGGACAGGGGCGTCTGAAGCTTCCTTT.